Sequencing of this TCR beta chain was carried out in a study of blood T cells in healthy people across ages. This clonotype was picked up a small number of times. For the second PCR, which ran for roughly 6 to 12 cycles, a sample-barcoded 5' primer and a J-beta primer mix were used. Using its own MiXCR run on the 5' RACE reads, TCRdb lists one record per CDR3 protein. The top ten hold about 21% of the sample, which has almost 1 million distinct CDR3 sequences, roughly half seen once. Germline-derived CDR1 and CDR2 are KGHSH and LQKENI. This CDR3 is 17 amino acids long. V dropped 0 bases and J dropped 0; count of bases not matched to a gene: 2.

This sequence was found in a woman aged 60-75 years in good health. V usage is TRBV18 and J usage is TRBJ2-1; 10 positions agree with TRBD2. Sequencing was performed on blood. CDR3 residues: CASSPPASGSSYNEQFF. CDR3 bases: TGTGCCAGCTCACCACCCGCTAGCGGGAGCTCCTACAATGAGCAGTTCTTC.